This TCR beta chain was sequenced during a study of blood T cell repertoires in COVID-19. Background on the study: The cDNA or gDNA used as material had been derived from T cells, B-cell-depleted T cells, or PBMCs.

V was pared by 4 bases and J by 6 bases, with 3 bases of the junction left unmatched. The CDR3 is 12 amino acids. CDR1 is MDHEN, CDR2 SYDVKM, per germline. Sequencing was performed with immunoSEQ multiplex PCR; in TCRdb, only in-frame clones are kept and a portion is missing. The profile shows 150,000 to 200,000 clones, about 80% of them singletons. Sequences were obtained from peripheral blood. The receptor comes from a man in his fifties or sixties with acute or convalescent COVID-19. The chain has TRBV28 and TRBJ2-7, with TRBD2 identical over 7 bases. CDR3 in amino acids: CASSSGGIEQYF. The CDR3 bases are TGTGCCAGCAGTTCCGGGGGGATCGAGCAGTACTTC.